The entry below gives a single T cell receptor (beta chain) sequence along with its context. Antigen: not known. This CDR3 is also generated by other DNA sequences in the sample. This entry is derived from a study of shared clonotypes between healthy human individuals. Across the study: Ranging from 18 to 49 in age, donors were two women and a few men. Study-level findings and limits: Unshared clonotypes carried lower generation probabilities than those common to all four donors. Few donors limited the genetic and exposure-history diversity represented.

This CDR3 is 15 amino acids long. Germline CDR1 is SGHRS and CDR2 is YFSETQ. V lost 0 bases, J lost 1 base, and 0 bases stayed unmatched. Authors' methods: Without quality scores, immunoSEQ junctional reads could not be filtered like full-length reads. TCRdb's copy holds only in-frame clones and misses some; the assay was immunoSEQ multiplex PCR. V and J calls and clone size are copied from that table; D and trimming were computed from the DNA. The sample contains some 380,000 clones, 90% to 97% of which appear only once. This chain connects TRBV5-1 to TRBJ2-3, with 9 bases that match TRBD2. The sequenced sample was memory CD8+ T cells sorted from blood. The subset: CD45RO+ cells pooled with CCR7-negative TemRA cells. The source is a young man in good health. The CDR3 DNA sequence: TGCGCCAGCAGCTTGGGGACTAGCGGCACAGATACGCAGTATTTT. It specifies CASSLGTSGTDTQYF.